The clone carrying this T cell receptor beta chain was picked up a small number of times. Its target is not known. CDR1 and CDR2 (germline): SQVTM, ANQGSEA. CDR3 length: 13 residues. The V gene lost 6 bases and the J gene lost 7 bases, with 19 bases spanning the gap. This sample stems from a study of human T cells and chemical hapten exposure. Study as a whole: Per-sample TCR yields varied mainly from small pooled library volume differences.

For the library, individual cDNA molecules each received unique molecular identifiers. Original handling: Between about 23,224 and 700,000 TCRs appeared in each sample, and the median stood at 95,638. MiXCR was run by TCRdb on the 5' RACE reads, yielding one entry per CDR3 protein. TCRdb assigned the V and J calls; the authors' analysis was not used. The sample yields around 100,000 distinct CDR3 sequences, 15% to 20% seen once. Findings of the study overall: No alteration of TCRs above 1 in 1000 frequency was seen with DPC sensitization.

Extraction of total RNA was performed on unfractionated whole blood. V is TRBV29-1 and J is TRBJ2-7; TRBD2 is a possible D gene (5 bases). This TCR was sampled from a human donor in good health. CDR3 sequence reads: CSVSGRQFGEQYF. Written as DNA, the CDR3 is TGCAGCGTGTCTGGGAGACAATTTGGGGAGCAGTACTTC.